The next 27 T cell receptor beta chains were all read from a single sample in a study of blood T cell repertoires in COVID-19. Assay: immunoSEQ multiplex PCR; the TCRdb copy retains only in-frame clones and omits some. Of about 150,000 clones listed, 70% to 85% are singletons. Sequenced sample: peripheral blood. The receptors were gathered from a woman aged 55-69 years with acute or convalescent COVID-19.

A few counts support this clone. The J gene is TRBJ2-7, the V gene TRBV5-1; 9 nucleotides align to TRBD1. V was clipped by 5 bases and J by 4 bases; unmatched bases: 4. Looked up from germline, CDR1 is SGHRS and CDR2 is YFSETQ. CDR3 length: 13 amino acids. The CDR3 nucleotides read TGCGCCAGCAGGGGACAGGGTAGGTACGAGCAGTACTTC. This codes for CASRGQGRYEQYF.

The genes are TRBV28 and TRBJ1-1; 7 nucleotides align to TRBD1. V gave up 6 bases and J gave up 0 bases; unmatched junction bases: 7. The CDR3 runs to 15 residues. The germline V gene encodes CDR1 MDHEN and CDR2 SYDVKM. The CDR3, as DNA: TGTGCCAGCAGCGGACAGGCTCCCATGAACACTGAAGCTTTCTTT. Its translation is CASSGQAPMNTEAFF. Full variable domain (missing parts from reference TRBV28 and TRBJ1-1): DVKVTQSSRYLVKRTGEKVFLECVQDMDHENMFWYRQDPGLGLRLIYFSYDVKMKEKGDIPEGYSVSREKKERFSLILESASTNQTSMYLCASSGQAPMNTEAFFGQGTRLTVV.

This chain links TRBV5-4 with TRBJ1-2; the D gene is possibly TRBD1 (6 bases). CDR3 length: 12 residues. The germline CDR1 and CDR2 sequences are SGHNT and YYREEE (reference sequence). Deletions cut 5 bases from V and 8 bases from J, with 13 bases between. CDR3 residues: CASSQDSYGYTF. The CDR3 DNA sequence: TGTGCCAGCAGTCAGGACAGCTACGGCTACACCTTC.

The genes are TRBV6-1 and TRBJ1-2; TRBD1 is a possible D gene (5 bases). Germline lookup yields CDR1 MNHNS and CDR2 SASEGT. The CDR3 has 12 amino acids. Trimming removed 5 bases from V and 7 bases from J, with 11 bases in between. CDR3 coding DNA: TGTGCCAGCAGTTCCGGGGGAACTGGCTACACCTTC. Protein: CASSSGGTGYTF.

This clone was found once. The rearrangement links TRBV3-1 (or the pseudogene TRBV3-2) to TRBJ2-3, with 9 nucleotides matching TRBD2. The J segment lost 4 bases and the V segment lost 1 base, leaving 6 bases of the junction unmatched. From germline, CDR1 is LGHDT and CDR2 YNNKEL (reference sequence). CDR3 size: 16 residues. CDR3 nucleotides: TGTGCCAGCAGCCAAGCCAGCGGGGGGTTATCAGATACGCAGTATTTT. Translation: CASSQASGGLSDTQYF.

The rearrangement joins TRBV19 to TRBJ2-7, with D unclear. This CDR3 comprises 11 residues. Germline V gene sequence: CDR1 LNHDA, CDR2 SQIVND (reference sequence). V lost 5 bases and J 5 bases, leaving 7 bases between the germline ends. The CDR3 here is CASSVRDEQYF. In DNA, the CDR3 is TGTGCCAGTAGTGTCCGGGACGAGCAGTACTTC.

J is TRBJ2-3 and V is TRBV7-9; 9 bases map to TRBD2. Germline lookup yields CDR1 SEHNR and CDR2 FQNEAQ (reference sequence). V gave up 5 bases and J gave up 5 bases; unmatched junction bases: 5. The CDR3 runs 14 residues. The CDR3 DNA follows: TGTGCCAGCAGCGCGGGGGGGCCGGGAGATACGCAGTATTTT. As protein: CASSAGGPGDTQYF.

The chain links TRBV11-2 to TRBJ1-2, with TRBD1 matching 7 bases. The CDR3 totals 13 residues. Trimming removed 5 bases from V and 2 bases from J; junction bases left unmatched: 2. Germline assignment: CDR1 SGHAT and CDR2 FQNNGV. CDR3 coding DNA: TGTGCCAGCAGCCGGACAGGAAACTATGGCTACACCTTC. It is translated as CASSRTGNYGYTF.

The rearrangement joins TRBV10-3 to TRBJ1-4; possibly TRBD1 for D (6 bases). CDR3 length: 15 amino acids. Germline V gene lookup returns CDR1 ENHRY and CDR2 SYGVKD. V was pared by 3 bases and J by 4 bases, with 12 bases between. The CDR3 spells CAISEGGLGNEKLFF. The DNA of the CDR3 is TGTGCCATCAGTGAAGGGGGTTTAGGTAATGAAAAACTGTTTTTT.

Concerning this clone: A read error is possible here, since a much larger clone lies one base away. V is TRBV6-5 and J is TRBJ1-2; maybe TRBD1 (6 bases). This CDR3 has 13 amino acids. From germline, CDR1 is MNHEY and CDR2 SVGAGI. The V end lost 4 bases, the J end lost 2 bases, and 8 bases lay between the germline ends. CDR3 protein: CASSFDRNYGYTF. The DNA for the CDR3 is TGTGCCAGCAGTTTTGACAGGAACTATGGCTACACCTTC.

This chain joins TRBV4-1 and TRBJ2-7; D possibly corresponds to TRBD1 (6 bases). Trimming cost V 2 bases and J 0 bases, with 17 bases left between them. The CDR3 extends over 17 amino acids. CDR1 and CDR2 (germline): MGHRA, YSYEKL. CDR3 nucleotide sequence: TGCGCCAGCAGCCAAATAGTAGGGGGTTCGAGCTCCTACGAGCAGTACTTC. It is translated as CASSQIVGGSSSYEQYF.

V is TRBV5-6 and J is TRBJ2-7, with D uncertain. The CDR3 loop spans 16 amino acids. Per the germline V gene, CDR1 is SGHDT and CDR2 is YYEEEE. V shed 4 bases and J shed 0 bases, with 17 bases lying between them. The CDR3 loop is CASSPRGHLSSYEQYF. As DNA, the CDR3 is TGTGCCAGCAGCCCCCGAGGCCATCTCAGCTCCTACGAGCAGTACTTC.

The chain employs TRBV3-1 (or the pseudogene TRBV3-2) and TRBJ2-2, with TRBD2 identical over 8 bases. CDR1 LGHDT and CDR2 YNNKEL come from the germline V gene (reference sequence). V was pared by 0 bases and J by 5 bases, with 8 bases of the junction left unmatched. The CDR3 sequence is 17 residues long. The CDR3 coding sequence is TGTGCCAGCAGCCAAGATAGGCTAGCGGGCCGAACCGGGGAGCTGTTTTTT. Amino acid sequence: CASSQDRLAGRTGELFF.

Only a few counts were recorded for this clone. This sequence joins TRBV6-5 and TRBJ1-3; D is ambiguous. This CDR3 region has 12 residues. V was trimmed by 7 bases and J by 4 bases, leaving 8 bases between them. CDR1 and CDR2 from the germline V gene are MNHEY and SVGAGI. CDR3 in amino acids: CASTSQGNTIYF. The CDR3 DNA reads as TGTGCCAGCACCTCACAGGGAAACACCATATATTTT.

This chain connects TRBV7-8 to TRBJ1-1; D remains ambiguous. CDR3 length: 14 residues. The germline CDR1 and CDR2 sequences are SGHVS and FQNEAQ. The ends were cut back, 5 bases at V and 5 bases at J, with 15 bases in the middle. The CDR3 sequence is CASSPEIRKTEAFF. The CDR3 DNA sequence: TGTGCCAGCAGCCCAGAGATCAGGAAGACTGAAGCTTTCTTT.

The chain uses TRBV18 and TRBJ1-1, with D possibly matching TRBD1 (5 bases). Trimming left V 7 bases short and J 5 bases short, with 8 bases between. The CDR3 loop spans 11 amino acids. Germline V lookup: CDR1 KGHSH, CDR2 LQKENI. This CDR3 is CASLRTTEAFF. In nucleotides, the CDR3 is TGTGCCAGCTTAAGGACAACTGAAGCTTTCTTT.

V usage is TRBV19 and J usage is TRBJ1-5, with D possibly TRBD1 on 5 matching bases. The germline CDR1 and CDR2 sequences are LNHDA and SQIVND (reference sequence). Trimming left V 7 bases short and J 4 bases short, with 14 bases between. There are 14 residues in the CDR3. CDR3 DNA: TGTGCCAGTACTGCAGGGTTGACTAATCAGCCCCAGCATTTT. Its protein is CASTAGLTNQPQHF.

The chain joins TRBV7-9 to TRBJ2-5, with 8 bases that match TRBD1. V trimming: 4 bases; J trimming: 2 bases; junction bases outside the gene matches: 6. This CDR3 spans 15 amino acids. Looked up from germline, CDR1 is SEHNR and CDR2 is FQNEAQ (reference sequence). As DNA, the CDR3 is TGTGCCAGCAGCTCGCTGGACAGGGCGCAAGAGACCCAGTACTTC. It is translated as CASSSLDRAQETQYF.

This clone was counted at least ten times. The rearrangement joins TRBV28 to TRBJ1-6; D gene ambiguous. This CDR3 has 15 residues. Trimming took off 6 bases at V and 5 bases at J, with 14 bases between the two ends. Germline CDR1 MDHEN, CDR2 SYDVKM. For the CDR3, the DNA is TGTGCCAGCAGCCGCGGGGAGGAACATAATTCACCCCTCCACTTT. This translates into CASSRGEEHNSPLHF.

The chain joins TRBV11-2 to TRBJ2-7; TRBD2 might be the D (5 bases). Deletions cut 5 bases from V and 6 bases from J, with 11 bases between. Germline CDR1 reads SGHAT; CDR2 reads FQNNGV. CDR3 size: 12 residues. The CDR3 spells CASSRGFGEQYV. CDR3 in DNA: TGTGCCAGCAGCCGGGGATTCGGCGAGCAGTACGTC.

V gene TRBV11-2 combines with J gene TRBJ1-2; D might be TRBD1 (5 bases). This CDR3 contains 13 residues. Germline V gene sequence: CDR1 SGHAT, CDR2 FQNNGV. V was pared by 7 bases and J by 4 bases, with 13 bases between. The CDR3 bases are TGTGCCAGCACCACAGGACGCCTCTATGGCTACACCTTC. Translation gives CASTTGRLYGYTF.

The CDR3 nucleotides are TGTGCCAGCAGCTTAAAAAACGACAGGGCCTACAATGAGCAGTTCTTC. The encoded protein is CASSLKNDRAYNEQFF. The chain links TRBV7-3 to TRBJ2-1; 7 bases match TRBD1. V was pared by 1 base and J by 2 bases, with 5 bases of the junction left unmatched. The CDR3 extends over 16 amino acids. CDR1 SGHTA and CDR2 FQGTGA come from the germline V gene.

V usage is TRBV27 and J usage is TRBJ2-7, with 13 nucleotides matching TRBD2. The CDR3 extends over 15 amino acids. Trimming took 6 bases from V and 1 from J; bases not matched to a gene: 3. CDR1 is MNHEY, CDR2 SMNVEV, per germline (reference sequence). CDR3 bases: TGTGCCAGCAGATGGACTAGCGGGGGATCCTACGAGCAGTACTTC. Translated, it gives CASRWTSGGSYEQYF.

This chain uses TRBV7-2 with TRBJ2-5; 10 nucleotides align to TRBD2. The CDR3 has 16 amino acids. From germline, CDR1 is SGHTA and CDR2 FQGNSA. V lost 2 bases, J lost 1 base, and 4 bases stayed unmatched. CDR3: CASSLPGLAAQETQYF. The CDR3, as DNA: TGTGCCAGCAGCTTACCCGGACTAGCGGCCCAAGAGACCCAGTACTTC.

This clone was recorded a few times. The chain links TRBV6-1 to TRBJ2-7, with 8 bases aligning to TRBD2. V shed 1 base, J shed 2 bases, and the junction held 4 bases outside the gene matches. Germline assignment: CDR1 MNHNS and CDR2 SASEGT. CDR3 length equals 15 residues. CDR3: CASSEVSGGPYEQYV. In DNA, the CDR3 is TGTGCCAGCAGTGAAGTCAGCGGGGGTCCCTACGAGCAGTACGTC.

CDR3 amino acids: CASSLAGQGVSYEQYF. Here the CDR3 DNA reads TGTGCCAGCAGTTTAGCCGGACAGGGAGTTTCCTACGAGCAGTACTTC. The J gene is TRBJ2-7, the V gene TRBV27, with 8 bases lining up with TRBD1. The CDR3 sequence is 16 residues long. The V gene's germline CDR1 is MNHEY and CDR2 SMNVEV (reference sequence). J lost 1 base, V lost 2 bases, and 7 bases had no gene match.

J is TRBJ2-7 and V is TRBV3-1 (or the pseudogene TRBV3-2); D may be TRBD1 (6 bases). Per the germline V gene, CDR1 is LGHDT and CDR2 is YNNKEL (reference sequence). This CDR3 comprises 13 residues. Trimming removed 3 bases from V and 1 base from J, with 7 bases in between. The CDR3 DNA is TGTGCCAGCAGCCATACAGGGTCCTACGAGCAGTACTTC. It specifies CASSHTGSYEQYF.